This TCR beta chain emerged from a study of blood T cell repertoires in COVID-19. The CDR3 is made up of 18 amino acids. Looked up from germline, CDR1 is SNHLY and CDR2 is FYNNEI. Trimming took 3 bases from V and 0 from J; bases not matched to a gene: 9. This clone was detected only a few times. Sequenced by immunoSEQ multiplex PCR; TCRdb stores in-frame clones only, minus some. This table has around 100,000 clones, more than 75% appearing once. Sequenced sample: peripheral blood. The chain joins TRBV2 to TRBJ2-2; 8 positions match TRBD2. The receptor was derived from a man aged 60 to 75 with active or convalescent COVID-19. The CDR3 DNA reads as TGTGCCAGCAGTGATCCCCCGGGGGGGGCGCCGAACACCGGGGAGCTGTTTTTT. This gives the protein CASSDPPGGAPNTGELFF.